The 25 T cell receptor beta chains given below trace back to one sample, sequenced in a study of cytomegalovirus exposure and HLA in healthy donors. In the PCR, 60 Vbeta and 13 Jbeta primers were used. Profiling relied on immunoSEQ multiplex PCR, and the TCRdb table lists in-frame clones only, not all of them. The sample lists around 150,000 clones, about 72% occurring once. The sample taken for sequencing was PBMCs. These receptors originate from a middle-aged man in good health and CMV-seropositive.

This chain uses TRBV5-1 with TRBJ1-1, with 7 nucleotides matching TRBD1. Trimming removed 0 bases from V and 0 bases from J; junction bases left unmatched: 17. Germline-derived CDR1 and CDR2 are SGHRS and YFSETQ. CDR3 length: 20 amino acids. CDR3 residues: CASSLDGRGIFMPMNTEAFF. The DNA of the CDR3 is TGCGCCAGCAGCTTGGACGGCAGGGGGATTTTCATGCCGATGAACACTGAAGCTTTCTTT.

The CDR3 here is CASSLTGGRGAFF. As DNA, the CDR3 is TGTGCCAGCAGCCTGACAGGAGGCCGTGGGGCTTTCTTT. The chain combines TRBV7-3 with TRBJ1-1, with D perhaps matching TRBD1 (6 bases). The CDR3 contains 13 residues. The ends were cut back, 5 bases at V and 11 bases at J, with 18 bases in the middle. Germline V CDR1 and CDR2: SGHTA, FQGTGA. Complete variable domain (other parts from reference TRBV7-3 and TRBJ1-1): GAGVSQTPSNKVTEKGKYVELRCDPISGHTALYWYRQSLGQGPEFLIYFQGTGAADDSGLPNDRFFAVRPEGSVSTLKIQRTERGDSAVYLCASSLTGGRGAFFGQGTRLTVV.

J is TRBJ2-2 and V is TRBV7-8; D might be TRBD1 (6 bases). Trimming cost V 3 bases and J 5 bases, with 10 bases left between them. The CDR3 consists of 14 residues. Germline V CDR1 and CDR2: SGHVS, FQNEAQ. In DNA form, the CDR3 reads TGTGCCAGCAGCTTCAAAAGGGGGACCGGGGAGCTGTTTTTT. Its protein product is CASSFKRGTGELFF.

The chain couples TRBV5-8 to TRBJ2-5, with TRBD1 matching over 7 bases. CDR1 is SGHTS and CDR2 is YDEGEE in the germline V gene. The CDR3 totals 15 residues. With V trimmed by 0 bases and J by 5 bases, 7 bases remained unmatched. CDR3 nucleotide sequence: TGTGCCAGCAGCTTGGGGGCAGGGGGAGAGGAGACCCAGTACTTC. This encodes CASSLGAGGEETQYF.

The rearrangement links TRBV7-6 to TRBJ2-5, with 10 bases identical to TRBD1. The J segment lost 4 bases and the V segment lost 9 bases, leaving 8 bases of the junction unmatched. The CDR3 covers 14 residues. CDR1 and CDR2 from the germline V gene are SGHVS and FNYEAQ. CDR3: CARRDRGRGETQYF. In nucleotides, the CDR3 is TGTGCCAGAAGAGACAGGGGGCGCGGAGAGACCCAGTACTTC.

V usage is TRBV19 and J usage is TRBJ2-7; 7 bases agree with TRBD1. The V gene end was trimmed by 0 bases and the J gene end by 6 bases; junction bases not matched to a gene: 5. Germline V gives CDR1 LNHDA, CDR2 SQIVND (reference sequence). The CDR3 spans 14 residues. The DNA for the CDR3 is TGTGCCAGTAGTATAGAGGCAGGGGGACGCGAGCAGTACTTC. This codes for CASSIEAGGREQYF.

This chain joins TRBV5-4 and TRBJ1-2; 10 bases line up with TRBD1. This CDR3 region has 15 residues. The V gene's germline CDR1 is SGHNT and CDR2 YYREEE (reference sequence). J gave up 5 bases and V 4 bases, and 8 bases lay outside the gene matches. CDR3 sequence (DNA): TGTGCCAGCAGCGTCCGGGACAGGGGCCCATATGGCTACACCTTC. Amino acid sequence: CASSVRDRGPYGYTF.

J is TRBJ2-7 and V is TRBV6-5; TRBD1 matches 7 bases. This CDR3 is built from 15 residues. In germline, CDR1 is MNHEY, CDR2 SVGAGI. Unmatched junction bases numbered 11, after V lost 3 bases and J lost 6 bases. The CDR3 DNA is TGTGCCAGCAGTTATACAGGGGATCTTAAGGGCGAGCAGTACTTC. Its protein product is CASSYTGDLKGEQYF.

The chain has TRBV5-1 and TRBJ2-1, with 9 bases fitting TRBD2. This CDR3 has 16 amino acids. Germline V lookup: CDR1 SGHRS, CDR2 YFSETQ. The V and J ends lost 0 bases and 6 bases, in that order; junction bases with no gene match: 7. The CDR3 DNA sequence: TGCGCCAGCAGCTTGGCCGGCCTAGCGGGGATCAATGAGCAGTTCTTC. It translates to CASSLAGLAGINEQFF.

The chain uses TRBV5-1 and TRBJ2-1; 7 nucleotides align to TRBD1. The germline V gene encodes CDR1 SGHRS and CDR2 YFSETQ. The ends lost 4 bases at V and 5 bases at J; junction bases unmatched: 12. CDR3 length: 16 amino acids. CDR3 sequence: CASSPPTGSRDNEQFF. CDR3 in DNA: TGCGCCAGCAGCCCTCCGACAGGGAGTAGGGACAATGAGCAGTTCTTC.

This clone has just a few counts. CDR3 residues: CASSQDPDRSWATNEKLFF. The CDR3 nucleotides read TGCGCCAGCAGCCAAGATCCGGACAGGTCTTGGGCAACTAATGAAAAACTGTTTTTT. The gene calls are TRBV4-1 and TRBJ1-4; 7 bases fit TRBD1. J gave up 0 bases and V 0 bases, and 10 bases lay outside the gene matches. Germline CDR1 MGHRA, CDR2 YSYEKL. The CDR3 is 19 residues long.

V is TRBV7-9 and J is TRBJ1-2, with 11 nucleotides matching TRBD1. CDR1 and CDR2 from the germline V gene are SEHNR and FQNEAQ (reference sequence). CDR3 length equals 15 residues. The V segment lost 1 base and the J segment 7 bases; nucleotides outside the gene matches: 5. CDR3 protein: CASSLGGQGAGGYTF. DNA of the CDR3: TGTGCCAGCAGCTTAGGAGGACAGGGGGCGGGTGGCTACACCTTC.

This clone was detected a few times. This chain uses TRBV7-8 with TRBJ2-7; weak D call: TRBD1 (5 bases). Trimming pared 8 bases from V and 3 bases from J, leaving 8 bases between. Germline CDR1 SGHVS, CDR2 FQNEAQ. The CDR3 is 11 residues long. This CDR3 reads CASFTGYEQYF. The CDR3 DNA reads TGTGCCAGCTTTACAGGCTACGAGCAGTACTTC.

The V and J genes are TRBV27 and TRBJ1-1; 7 nucleotides match TRBD1. Germline-derived CDR1 and CDR2 are MNHEY and SMNVEV (reference sequence). The CDR3 contains 14 residues. The trim removed 2 bases at V and 3 bases at J, leaving 3 bases unmatched. The CDR3 DNA follows: TGTGCCAGCAGTTTAATTCAGGGGGACACTGAAGCTTTCTTT. Amino acid sequence: CASSLIQGDTEAFF.

The genes are TRBV23-1 and TRBJ2-1; 10 bases agree with TRBD2. TRBV23-1 is sorted into the ORF group, with uncertain function. This CDR3 is built from 20 residues. After removal of 0 bases from V and 0 bases from J, the junction contained 11 bases not matched to a gene. The CDR3: CASSQSIGLAGVHSYNEQFF. The CDR3 DNA follows: TGCGCCAGCAGTCAATCGATAGGGCTAGCGGGGGTTCACTCCTACAATGAGCAGTTCTTC.

This clone was found a few times. The chain joins TRBV4-1 to TRBJ2-1, with 11 bases matching TRBD2. CDR1 is MGHRA, CDR2 YSYEKL, per germline. Trimming removed 2 bases from V and 5 bases from J; junction bases left unmatched: 5. CDR3 length: 16 amino acids. CDR3 in DNA: TGCGCCAGCAGCCAACGGCCGGGACTAGCGGACAATGAGCAGTTCTTC. This codes for CASSQRPGLADNEQFF.

This chain links TRBV5-1 with TRBJ2-3; D is unclear. Germline V lookup: CDR1 SGHRS, CDR2 YFSETQ. Trimming cost V 4 bases and J 1 base, with 13 bases left between them. CDR3 length: 15 residues. The CDR3 DNA sequence: TGCGCCAGCAGCATCCAGAACCTCGGCACAGATACGCAGTATTTT. It translates to CASSIQNLGTDTQYF.

The chain carries TRBV27 and TRBJ2-2; 9 bases match TRBD2. Germline CDR1 reads MNHEY; CDR2 reads SMNVEV (reference sequence). The trim removed 5 bases at V and 1 base at J, leaving 2 bases unmatched. This CDR3 is built from 15 residues. The CDR3 reads CASSLTSGNTGELFF. The CDR3 nucleotides read TGTGCCAGCAGTCTGACTAGCGGGAACACCGGGGAGCTGTTTTTT.

The chain recombines TRBV6-5 with TRBJ1-6, with a weak D call TRBD1 (5 bases). The ends were cut back, 2 bases at V and 9 bases at J, with 14 bases in the middle. Germline CDR1 MNHEY, CDR2 SVGAGI. The CDR3 is 15 amino acids. The DNA of the CDR3 is TGTGCCAGCAGTTACAATGGGGGGATGGTTTCACCCCTCCACTTT. Protein product: CASSYNGGMVSPLHF.

The chain employs TRBV29-1 and TRBJ2-5; 10 nucleotides agree with TRBD2. The CDR3 spans 13 residues. The ends lost 1 base at V and 7 bases at J; junction bases unmatched: 3. Germline values: CDR1 SQVTM, CDR2 ANQGSEA. CDR3 amino acids: CSVEVTSGSTQYF. The CDR3 coding sequence is TGCAGCGTTGAAGTGACTAGCGGGTCGACCCAGTACTTC. Full variable domain (remainder filled in from reference TRBV29-1 and TRBJ2-5): SAVISQKPSRDICQRGTSLTIQCQVDSQVTMMFWYRQQPGQSLTLIATANQGSEATYESGFVIDKFPISRPNLTFSTLTVSNMSPEDSSIYLCSVEVTSGSTQYFGPGTRLLVL.

This rearrangement joins TRBV18 to TRBJ1-1, with 7 bases aligning to TRBD1. The CDR3 consists of 13 residues. The trim removed 6 bases at V and 6 bases at J, leaving 7 bases unmatched. Germline V gene sequence: CDR1 KGHSH, CDR2 LQKENI. The CDR3: CASSPDRAAEAFF. In DNA form, the CDR3 reads TGTGCCAGCTCTCCCGACAGGGCCGCTGAAGCTTTCTTT.

This rearrangement joins TRBV18 to TRBJ1-1; TRBD1 agrees at 10 bases. V was pared by 2 bases and J by 6 bases, with 15 bases of the junction left unmatched. Germline CDR1 is KGHSH and CDR2 is LQKENI. CDR3 length equals 18 residues. This CDR3 is CASSPMRQGAGNEAEAFF. The CDR3 DNA is TGTGCCAGCTCACCAATGAGACAGGGGGCGGGAAACGAGGCTGAAGCTTTCTTT.

CDR3 sequence: CASSLTGIEQFF. In nucleotides, the CDR3 is TGCGCCAGCAGCTTGACGGGGATTGAGCAGTTCTTC. The genes are TRBV5-1 and TRBJ2-1; D might be TRBD2 (5 bases). The CDR3 loop spans 12 amino acids. V was shortened by 1 base and J by 9 bases, with 8 bases between the two germline ends. Germline-derived CDR1 and CDR2 are SGHRS and YFSETQ.

This rearrangement joins TRBV7-2 to TRBJ2-3; D may be TRBD1 (6 bases). V shed 6 bases and J shed 2 bases, with 24 bases lying between them. CDR3 length: 18 amino acids. The germline CDR1 and CDR2 sequences are SGHTA and FQGNSA. The CDR3 sequence is CASSLAARRQGTTDTQYF. The CDR3 coding sequence is TGTGCCAGCAGTTTGGCGGCTCGGAGGCAGGGGACCACAGATACGCAGTATTTT. Filled out from reference TRBV7-2 and TRBJ2-3, the complete variable domain reads GAGVSQSPSNKVTEKGKDVELRCDPISGHTALYWYRQSLGQGLEFLIYFQGNSAPDKSGLPSDRFSAERTGGSVSTLTIQRTQQEDSAVYLCASSLAARRQGTTDTQYFGPGTRLTVL.

In its sample, this clone was seen a few times. The CDR3 nucleotides read TGTGCCAGTAGTACCTCTTCGGAGACCCAGTACTTC. It codes for CASSTSSETQYF. The V call is TRBV19, the J call TRBJ2-5; D is unresolved. CDR3 length: 12 amino acids. Germline V gene lookup returns CDR1 LNHDA and CDR2 SQIVND (reference sequence). Trimming cost V 4 bases and J 5 bases, with 8 bases left between them.